This entry is about one T cell receptor beta chain. Its matching antigen is unknown. These data originate in a study of CD8 T cells in ankylosing spondylitis. Findings and caveats of the study: A motif of seven or eight highly homologous TCR beta variants was seen as apparently characteristic of ankylosing spondylitis blood. Disease-linked clones bore a CD8+ phenotype and were relatively rare in peripheral blood. In the blood and synovial fluid of reactive arthritis, some motif variants had been previously reported. Disease-associated clones were reportedly significantly overrepresented in matched ankylosing spondylitis synovial fluid.

This CDR3 spans 14 amino acids. The ends were cut back, 1 base at V and 0 bases at J, with 9 bases in the middle. In germline, CDR1 is DFQATT, CDR2 SNEGSKA (reference sequence). TCRdb reprocessed the 5' RACE reads with MiXCR, giving one entry per CDR3 protein. Counted here are approximately 100,000 distinct CDR3 sequences, almost 8.5% occurring once; the ten biggest clones make up about a tenth. V is TRBV20-1 and J is TRBJ1-1; no clear D gene. The clonotype was recovered from a male donor with ankylosing spondylitis or in good health (not recorded which). The sample comprised blood, either unsorted or a sorted T cell fraction (not recorded which). CDR3 coding DNA: TGCAGTGCTAGAGGGACGGGCATGAACACTGAAGCTTTCTTT. Translated: CSARGTGMNTEAFF.